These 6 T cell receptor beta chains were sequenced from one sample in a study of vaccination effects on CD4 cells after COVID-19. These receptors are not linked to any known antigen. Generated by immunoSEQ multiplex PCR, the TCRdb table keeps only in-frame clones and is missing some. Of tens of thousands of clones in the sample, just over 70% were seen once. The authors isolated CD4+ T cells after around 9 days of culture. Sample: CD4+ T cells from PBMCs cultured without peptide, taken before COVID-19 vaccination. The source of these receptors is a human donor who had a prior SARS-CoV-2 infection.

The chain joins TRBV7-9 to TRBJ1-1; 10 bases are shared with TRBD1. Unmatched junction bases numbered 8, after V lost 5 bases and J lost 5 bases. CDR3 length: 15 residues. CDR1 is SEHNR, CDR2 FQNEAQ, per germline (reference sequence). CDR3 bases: TGTGCCAGCAGCCCACGCAGGGACAGGGGAACTGAAGCTTTCTTT. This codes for CASSPRRDRGTEAFF. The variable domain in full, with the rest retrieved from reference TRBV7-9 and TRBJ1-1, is DTGVSQNPRHKITKRGQNVTFRCDPISEHNRLYWYRQTLGQGPEFLTYFQNEAQLEKSRLLSDRFSAERPKGSFSTLEIQRTEQGDSAMYLCASSPRRDRGTEAFFGQGTRLTVV.

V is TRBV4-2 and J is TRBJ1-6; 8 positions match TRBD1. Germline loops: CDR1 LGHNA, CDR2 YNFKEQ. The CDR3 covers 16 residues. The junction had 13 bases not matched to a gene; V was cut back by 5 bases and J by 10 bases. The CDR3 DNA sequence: TGTGCCAGCAGCGGAGGACAGGGAGGGGTCAGGTCACCCCTCCACTTT. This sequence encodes CASSGGQGGVRSPLHF.

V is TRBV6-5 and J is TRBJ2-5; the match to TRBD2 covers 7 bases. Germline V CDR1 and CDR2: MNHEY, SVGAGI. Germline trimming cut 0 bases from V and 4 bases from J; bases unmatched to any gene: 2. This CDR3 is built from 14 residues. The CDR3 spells CASSYSGGRETQYF. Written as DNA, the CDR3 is TGTGCCAGCAGTTACTCCGGGGGGAGAGAGACCCAGTACTTC.

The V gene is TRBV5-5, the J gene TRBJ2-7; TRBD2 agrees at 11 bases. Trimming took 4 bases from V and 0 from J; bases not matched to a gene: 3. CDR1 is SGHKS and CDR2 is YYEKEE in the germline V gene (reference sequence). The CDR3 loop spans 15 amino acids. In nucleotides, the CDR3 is TGTGCCAGCAGCCCAGGACTAGCGGGCTCCTACGAGCAGTACTTC. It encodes CASSPGLAGSYEQYF.

The CDR3 DNA reads TGTGCCTGGAGCTGGGGTGGGCCAGGCAATCAGCCCCAGCATTTT. It translates to CAWSWGGPGNQPQHF. V and J are TRBV30 and TRBJ1-5; D unresolved. The CDR3 is 15 amino acids. Germline lookup yields CDR1 GTSNPN and CDR2 SVGIG (reference sequence). V lost 3 bases and J lost 2, with 14 bases in between.

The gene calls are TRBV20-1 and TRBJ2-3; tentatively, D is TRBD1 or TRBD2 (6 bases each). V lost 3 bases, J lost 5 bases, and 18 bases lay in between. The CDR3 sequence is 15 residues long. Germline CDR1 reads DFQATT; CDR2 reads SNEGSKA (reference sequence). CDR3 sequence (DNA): TGCAGTGCTAGTCGGGGGCAGGGCACTGGAGATACGCAGTATTTT. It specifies CSASRGQGTGDTQYF.